These 3 T cell receptor beta chains came from one sample sequenced in a study of regulatory T cells in long-lasting Graves disease. This sample's time point: newly diagnosed GD, antithyroid drugs for less than 3 months. Researchers made the TCR library from RNA that was extracted from PBMCs. According to the study, TCR beta libraries were built with iRepertoire HTBI primers and CDR3-region Arm-PCR. TCRdb recomputed calls from the multiplex PCR reads with MiXCR, one row per CDR3 protein. This table holds 600,000 to 650,000 distinct CDR3 sequences, about 16% found once. These records were also assigned to another study, of T cells in Graves' hyperthyroidism and ophthalmopathy.

Sequenced material: peripheral blood mononuclear cells (PBMCs), taken at new diagnosis, from a patient treated with antithyroid drugs. These receptors were taken from a woman under 40 with Graves disease.

In this sample, this clonotype turned up many times. The chain combines TRBV2 with TRBJ1-2; 9 nucleotides agree with TRBD1. Germline CDR1 SNHLY, CDR2 FYNNEI. V shed 8 bases, J shed 4 bases, and the junction held 5 bases outside the gene matches. The CDR3 is 13 residues long. The CDR3 sequence is CASVPGQGYGYTF. The CDR3 nucleotides read TGTGCCAGCGTACCGGGACAGGGCTATGGCTACACCTTC.

This chain connects TRBV6-1 to TRBJ2-1, with no clear D. Germline CDR1 and CDR2: MNHNS and SASEGT. The CDR3 consists of 12 residues. The V and J ends lost 2 bases and 12 bases respectively, with 11 bases between them. The CDR3 nucleotides read TGTGCCAGCAGTGAATTATCGGTACGGCAGTTCTTC. The encoded protein is CASSELSVRQFF.

This clonotype has only a few counts. The V and J genes are TRBV7-9 and TRBJ1-3; D is undetermined. Germline CDR1 reads SEHNR; CDR2 reads FQNEAQ (reference sequence). The CDR3 runs 16 residues. V was shortened by 3 bases and J by 7 bases, with 19 bases between the two germline ends. Written as DNA, the CDR3 is TGTGCCAGCAGCTTGACGCACAGCACCCGCGGGAACACCATATATTTT. It yields the protein CASSLTHSTRGNTIYF.